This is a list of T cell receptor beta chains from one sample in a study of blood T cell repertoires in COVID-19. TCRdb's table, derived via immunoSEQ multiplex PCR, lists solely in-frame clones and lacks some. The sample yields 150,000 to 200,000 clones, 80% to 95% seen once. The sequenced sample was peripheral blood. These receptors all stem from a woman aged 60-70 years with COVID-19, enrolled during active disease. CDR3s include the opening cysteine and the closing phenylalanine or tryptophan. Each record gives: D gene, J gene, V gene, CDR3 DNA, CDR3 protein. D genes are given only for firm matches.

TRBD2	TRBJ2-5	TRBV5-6	TGTGCCAGCAGCCCGGCGGGGGGGGCCCAAGAGACCCAGTACTTC	CASSPAGGAQETQYF
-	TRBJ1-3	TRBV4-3	TGCGCCAGCAGCCAAGATCCGACAGGCGACTCTGGAAACACCATATATTTT	CASSQDPTGDSGNTIYF
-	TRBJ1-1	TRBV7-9	TGTGCCAGCAGCTTAGTACGGAGGGCGTACACTGAAGCTTTCTTT	CASSLVRRAYTEAFF
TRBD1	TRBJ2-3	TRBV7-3	TGTGCCAGCAGCCGAACAGGGGAAGCACTAGATACGCAGTATTTT	CASSRTGEALDTQYF
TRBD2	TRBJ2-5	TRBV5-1	TGCGCCAGCAGCTTGGTGCAGGGCGGAGGACTAGCGGGGGTGGAGACCCAGTACTTC	CASSLVQGGGLAGVETQYF
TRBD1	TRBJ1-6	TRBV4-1	TGCGCCAGCAGCCAAAACCCCTCGACAGGGGGCACCTATAATTCACCCCTCCACTTT	CASSQNPSTGGTYNSPLHF
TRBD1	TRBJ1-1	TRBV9	TGTGCCAGCAGCGGAGGGACAGCGAACACTGAAGCTTTCTTT	CASSGGTANTEAFF
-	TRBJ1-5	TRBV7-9	TGTGCCAGCAGCCCAGGGGCCGCAGGGGCCGATCAGCCCCAGCATTTT	CASSPGAAGADQPQHF
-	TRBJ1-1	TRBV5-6	TGTGCCAGCAGCTTTACCAGGGATTGGAACACTGAAGCTTTCTTT	CASSFTRDWNTEAFF
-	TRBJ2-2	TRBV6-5	TGTGCCAGCAGGAAGAGTAACACCGGGGAGCTGTTTTTT	CASRKSNTGELFF